This is a list of T cell receptor beta chains from one sample in a study of T-cell reconstitution after alpha-beta-depleted transplantation in children. TCRdb reprocessed the PCR reads via MiXCR and lists one record per CDR3 protein. Of 200,000 to 300,000 distinct CDR3 sequences detected, approximately 12% appear once; the ten largest clones hold over 2.5%. The sequencing used PBMCs from the stem cell graft donor, collected from the stem cell graft. The receptors come from a human donor who donated a stem cell graft to a child with acute lymphoblastic leukemia. CDR3s include the opening cysteine and the closing phenylalanine or tryptophan. The D gene is left open where the match is weak. Part of the rows lack a size; the others show once, few, many or a class for expanded clones.

V gene,clone size,J gene,D gene,CDR3 protein,CDR3 DNA
TRBV7-9,many,TRBJ1-3,NA,CASSSDLLYF,TGTGCCAGCAGCTCAGACCTACTATATTTT
TRBV4-2,many,TRBJ2-2,NA,CASSLNTANTGELFF,TGTGCCAGCAGCCTCAATACCGCGAACACCGGGGAGCTGTTTTTT
TRBV12-3/TRBV12-4,few,TRBJ2-6,NA,CASSPIGRGGYSGANVLTF,TGTGCCAGCAGTCCGATCGGCAGGGGAGGCTACTCTGGGGCCAACGTCCTGACTTTC
TRBV28,many,TRBJ1-2,NA,CASSARTGYGYTF,TGTGCCAGCAGTGCACGGACGGGCTATGGCTACACCTTC
TRBV12-3/TRBV12-4,many,TRBJ1-6,TRBD1,CASRFQGDANSPLHF,TGTGCCAGCAGGTTCCAGGGGGACGCCAATTCACCCCTCCACTTT
TRBV29-1,many,TRBJ2-1,NA,CSVVRTVNEQFF,TGCAGCGTTGTAAGGACAGTCAATGAGCAGTTCTTC
TRBV5-4,many,TRBJ1-6,NA,CASSSFVGHPSPLHF,TGTGCCAGCTCCTCCTTCGTTGGACACCCTTCACCCCTCCACTTT
TRBV7-2,many,TRBJ1-5,NA,CASSAPVGPSSDLSYQPQHF,TGTGCCAGCAGCGCCCCAGTAGGCCCCTCATCCGATCTTAGCTATCAGCCCCAGCATTTT
TRBV12-3/TRBV12-4,NA,TRBJ1-5,TRBD1,CASSRSFGTGGQPQHF,TGTGCCAGCAGTCGGTCCTTCGGGACAGGGGGTCAGCCCCAGCATTTT
TRBV4-1,many,TRBJ1-6,NA,CASSQVARGGTPLHF,TGCGCCAGCAGCCAAGTAGCGAGGGGAGGGACACCCCTCCACTTT
TRBV12-3/TRBV12-4,many,TRBJ2-1,TRBD2,CASTRGLAFMSSYNEQFF,TGTGCCAGCACTAGGGGACTAGCGTTTATGAGCTCCTACAATGAGCAGTTCTTC
TRBV6-5,many,TRBJ2-5,NA,CASSVSRETQYF,TGTGCCAGCAGTGTTTCGAGGGAGACCCAGTACTTC
TRBV4-3,many,TRBJ2-5,TRBD2,CASSQGAFRLAGGETQYF,TGCGCCAGCAGCCAAGGGGCCTTTCGACTAGCGGGGGGAGAGACCCAGTACTTC
TRBV5-1,many,TRBJ1-2,TRBD1,CASSLDRGRGYGYTF,TGCGCCAGCAGCTTAGACAGGGGGCGCGGGTATGGCTACACCTTC
TRBV20-1,many,TRBJ1-4,TRBD1,CSARTGAGGEKLFF,TGCAGTGCCAGAACAGGGGCCGGGGGCGAAAAACTGTTTTTT
TRBV20-1,many,TRBJ2-7,NA,CSAGLAEQYF,TGCAGTGCGGGGCTAGCGGAGCAGTACTTC
TRBV12-3/TRBV12-4,many,TRBJ2-7,NA,CASSFSTGYEQYF,TGTGCCAGCAGTTTCTCGACGGGCTACGAGCAGTACTTC
TRBV24-1,many,TRBJ2-5,TRBD2,CATSDPGLAGRSGETQYF,TGTGCCACCAGTGACCCTGGACTAGCGGGCCGATCCGGGGAGACCCAGTACTTC
TRBV6-1,many,TRBJ1-1,NA,CASSERGRNTEAFF,TGTGCCAGCAGTGAAAGGGGGAGGAACACTGAAGCTTTCTTT
TRBV25-1,many,TRBJ1-1,NA,CASSGRTVERWKNTEAFF,TGTGCCAGCAGTGGCCGGACAGTAGAGAGGTGGAAGAACACTGAAGCTTTCTTT
TRBV5-1,many,TRBJ1-5,TRBD1,CASRTGDSNQPQHF,TGCGCCAGCAGGACAGGGGATAGCAATCAGCCCCAGCATTTT
TRBV24-1,many,TRBJ2-3,NA,CATARGDTQYF,TGTGCCACAGCTCGGGGAGATACGCAGTATTTT
TRBV7-2,NA,TRBJ2-7,TRBD1,CASSPPGQRTYEQYF,TGTGCCAGCAGCCCACCGGGACAGAGAACCTACGAGCAGTACTTC
TRBV6-5,many,TRBJ1-6,NA,CASSWSGVLQDSPLHF,TGTGCCAGCAGTTGGTCGGGAGTCCTACAAGATTCACCCCTCCACTTT
TRBV5-1,many,TRBJ2-7,TRBD2,CASSLVSSGGNEQYF,TGCGCCAGCAGCTTGGTGTCTAGCGGGGGAAACGAGCAGTACTTC
TRBV5-1,many,TRBJ2-7,TRBD1,CASSPTGTGYEQYF,TGCGCCAGCAGCCCTACCGGGACAGGCTACGAGCAGTACTTC
TRBV10-3,many,TRBJ1-1,TRBD1,CAISRQGNTEAFF,TGTGCCATCAGTCGACAGGGGAACACTGAAGCTTTCTTT